This TCR beta chain is from a study of CD8 T cells in acute hepatitis C reinfection. The study, taken as a whole, reports: No group differed significantly in the high NS3-1073 repertoire diversity. Follow-up repertoires were missing for chronically infected subjects.

Here immunoSEQ multiplex PCR was the method, and the copy in TCRdb shows in-frame clones only, minus some. This sample has more than 35,000 clones, with around 87% found just once. The CDR3 is made up of 13 amino acids. The V end was cut by 3 bases, the J end by 4 bases, with 9 bases between. In germline, CDR1 is SGHAT, CDR2 FQDESV (reference sequence). With respect to this clone: Its antigen remains unknown.

Indicated time point: naive CD8 control sorted from an acute-time-point sample. This rearrangement joins TRBV11-1 to TRBJ1-2; no firm D call. Sequencing was done on a sample of naive CD8+ T cells from PBMCs. The receptor was isolated from a man aged 25-40 years with chronic hepatitis C. The DNA for the CDR3 is TGTGCCAGCAGCTTCAGGACCGGCTATGGCTACACCTTC. This translates into CASSFRTGYGYTF.